This T cell receptor (beta chain) was sequenced during a study of control samples from healthy donors and cancer patients. This clone came up once. Profiled with immunoSEQ multiplex PCR; TCRdb holds only in-frame clones, not every one. The table has 110,000 to 150,000 clones, about 89% seen once; the top ten hold 4.9%. V was clipped by 1 base and J by 0 bases, with 13 bases between them. The CDR3 is 16 residues long. The germline V gene encodes CDR1 LNHDA and CDR2 SQIVND (reference sequence). The clonotype comes from a man younger than 40 in good health. The sample consisted of blood. The V gene is TRBV19, the J gene TRBJ2-7; maybe TRBD2 (5 bases). The DNA for the CDR3 is TGTGCCAGTAGTATAGTCTCCGGGGTGAGCTCCTACGAGCAGTACTTC. It codes for CASSIVSGVSSYEQYF.